This TCR beta chain was sequenced for a study of blood T cell repertoires in COVID-19. Study-level information: Acute-phase and convalescent COVID-19 samples originated in the United States, Italy and Spain. T cells, B-cell-depleted T cells, or PBMCs provided the cDNA or gDNA that served as material.

Germline CDR1 is SGHKS and CDR2 is YYEKEE (reference sequence). The CDR3 has 11 residues. Deletions cut 6 bases from V and 8 bases from J, with 11 bases between. The authors' processing: Reference gene primer amplification yielded estimated nucleated cell counts. Profiling relied on immunoSEQ multiplex PCR, and the TCRdb table lists in-frame clones only, not all of them. V, J and clone size reflect that table, while D and trimming were determined from the DNA. The sample includes about 200,000 clones, approximately 82% of them seen just once. The rearrangement joins TRBV5-5 to TRBJ1-2, with D hard to call. This receptor was taken from a woman in her 40s with acute or convalescent COVID-19. Sequencing input: peripheral blood. CDR3 DNA sequence: TGTGCCAGCACCCGCGGGTACGGCTACACCTTC. This translates into CASTRGYGYTF.